The TCR beta chain described here comes from a study of cytomegalovirus exposure and HLA in healthy donors. Findings and limits, study-wide: Productive status was seen about 87% or about 30% of the time for most TCR beta V segments in an earlier analysis. A reported reduction in N-insertions relative to the roughly 640-donor mean was seen in an Asian-associated ancestry cluster in a later analysis.

The table lists this clone with a count of one. What it binds is unknown. CDR3 length: 18 residues. Germline loops: CDR1 SGHNT, CDR2 YENEEA. The J segment lost 4 bases and the V segment lost 1 base, leaving 10 bases of the junction unmatched. Primers for the PCR totalled 60 Vbeta and 13 Jbeta. The table came from immunoSEQ multiplex PCR; TCRdb's copy has only in-frame clones and leaves some out. The table includes tens of thousands of clones, over 50% detected once. Sequencing was performed on PBMCs. This TCR was recovered from a man between 40 and 49 years old in good health and CMV-seropositive. The chain recombines TRBV11-3 with TRBJ2-5, with 12 bases identical to TRBD2. CDR3 residues: CASSLGRTSGDLPETQYF. CDR3 nucleotide sequence: TGTGCCAGCAGCTTAGGACGGACTAGCGGGGACCTCCCAGAGACCCAGTACTTC.